This TCR beta chain derives from a study of T-cell memory formation after mild COVID-19. This CDR3 is built from 14 residues. Germline V CDR1 and CDR2: LGHNA, YNFKEQ. The V gene end was trimmed by 2 bases and the J gene end by 4 bases; junction bases not matched to a gene: 5. A 5'RACE reaction primed in the constant segment made cDNA libraries of TCR alpha and TCR beta, and these carried sample barcodes and UMIs. TCRdb recomputed calls from the 5' RACE reads with MiXCR, one row per CDR3 protein. The sample lists roughly 620,000 distinct CDR3 sequences; about 20% were seen once. This receptor was taken from an adult woman who had mild COVID-19 (a few samples of this study predate the infection). Cell type and time point are not known. Sequenced input: PBMCs or a T cell subset sorted from them (not recorded which). The rearrangement joins TRBV4-2 to TRBJ2-7; TRBD1 matches 7 bases. CDR3 bases: TGTGCCAGCAGCCAACCAGGGGGAGTATACGAGCAGTACTTC. This codes for CASSQPGGVYEQYF.